The 2 T cell receptor beta chains in this list originate from one sample, sequenced in a study of beta chain features in type 1 diabetes. The antigens these receptors bind are not known. Study-level results: Type 1 diabetes patients showed a moderate but significant shortening of TCRB CDR3s in all four CD4+ subsets.

Expressed TCRB transcripts were sequenced after all isolated RNA was converted to cDNA. Clones were read by immunoSEQ multiplex PCR, and TCRdb kept only the in-frame ones, dropping some. This sample carries about 270,000 clones, about 13% of them seen once, and the ten largest clones take 0.017%. The material sequenced was naive CD4+ T cells from blood. The receptor source for this set is a man aged 25 to 40 with type 1 diabetes.

This chain links TRBV10-3 with TRBJ2-7; D might be TRBD1 (5 bases). There are 14 residues in the CDR3. Between the trimmed V and J ends, which lost 4 bases and 0 bases, there was a span of 10 bases. Germline CDR1 ENHRY, CDR2 SYGVKD. The CDR3 region has the DNA TGTGCCATCAGTGGGGCAGGGCCCTCCTACGAGCAGTACTTC. Encoded protein: CAISGAGPSYEQYF.

The rearrangement links TRBV7-8 to TRBJ2-1; D is possibly TRBD1 (6 bases). The CDR3 spans 13 residues. Trimming cost V 5 bases and J 7 bases, with 12 bases left between them. Germline V lookup: CDR1 SGHVS, CDR2 FQNEAQ. CDR3: CASSEHRVNEQFF. The CDR3 nucleotides read TGTGCCAGCAGCGAACACAGGGTAAATGAGCAGTTCTTC.